This T cell receptor (beta chain) is drawn from a study of Ad26.COV2.S vaccination and SARS-CoV-2 variants. The protocol was immunoSEQ multiplex PCR, while the TCRdb copy is restricted to in-frame clones and leaves out a portion. Of some 340,000 clones listed, 70% to 90% are singletons. Documented treatment: some 19 received Ad26.COV2.S at low or high dose, single or two shots; roughly five received placebo; per-sample allocation not given. Sampling took place 63 days after the first vaccine or placebo injection. The TCR sequence derives from a person between 18 and 59 years old who received the Ad26.COV2.S COVID-19 vaccine or a placebo. Sequenced here: peripheral blood, sampled in a trial of Ad26.COV2.S vaccine versus placebo.

Here the CDR3 reads CASSGGARLNQPQHF. In nucleotides, the CDR3 is TGTGCCAGCAGCGGGGGTGCGCGGCTCAATCAGCCCCAGCATTTT. The chain couples TRBV6-5 to TRBJ1-5; weak D call: TRBD1 (5 bases). V lost 6 bases, J lost 3 bases, and 15 bases lay in between. Germline values: CDR1 MNHEY, CDR2 SVGAGI. The CDR3 has 15 amino acids.